The 23 T cell receptor beta chains below come from one sample, sequenced in a study of OX40 agonist ivuxolimab in advanced cancers. The method was immunoSEQ multiplex PCR; TCRdb's version includes in-frame clones alone and lacks a portion of them. The table includes 35,000 to 40,000 clones, 70% to 90% detected once. The sample was CD4+ or CD8+ T cells sorted from blood, taken in a trial of the OX40 agonist ivuxolimab. The receptor set was obtained from an adult with an advanced solid tumor such as melanoma, head and neck, liver or kidney cancer.

The chain is built from TRBV5-4 and TRBJ1-6; no reliable D call. CDR3 length: 13 residues. Looked up from germline, CDR1 is SGHNT and CDR2 is YYREEE (reference sequence). V dropped 4 bases and J dropped 8 bases, with 10 bases sitting between them. The CDR3 loop reads CASSGVFHSPLHF. The DNA of the CDR3 is TGTGCCAGCAGCGGGGTTTTCCATTCACCCCTCCACTTT.

In its sample, this clone was seen once. This chain uses TRBV29-1 with TRBJ2-3; 9 bases map to TRBD2. The J segment lost 0 bases and the V segment lost 0 bases, leaving 4 bases of the junction unmatched. Per the germline V gene, CDR1 is SQVTM and CDR2 is ANQGSEA. The CDR3 runs 16 residues. This CDR3 is CSVEDGAGGSTDTQYF. The DNA of the CDR3 is TGCAGCGTTGAAGATGGAGCGGGGGGTAGCACAGATACGCAGTATTTT.

This clone was detected only once. This chain uses TRBV29-1 with TRBJ2-2; D might be TRBD1 (5 bases). This CDR3 is built from 14 residues. CDR1 is SQVTM, CDR2 ANQGSEA, per germline. Trimming removed 5 bases from V and 4 bases from J, with 14 bases in between. DNA for the CDR3: TGCAGCGTTAGGGGCAGGGTGGTCACCGGGGAGCTGTTTTTT. It encodes CSVRGRVVTGELFF.

The chain links TRBV5-1 to TRBJ1-6; D is possibly TRBD1 (6 bases). V was shortened by 2 bases and J by 8 bases, with 14 bases between the two germline ends. Per the germline V gene, CDR1 is SGHRS and CDR2 is YFSETQ. The CDR3 spans 15 residues. CDR3 loop: CASSFATGSDSPLHF. Here the CDR3 DNA reads TGCGCCAGCAGCTTCGCCACAGGGTCGGATTCACCCCTCCACTTT. Complete variable domain (other parts from reference TRBV5-1 and TRBJ1-6): KAGVTQTPRYLIKTRGQQVTLSCSPISGHRSVSWYQQTPGQGLQFLFEYFSETQRNKGNFPGRFSGRQFSNSRSEMNVSTLELGDSALYLCASSFATGSDSPLHFGNGTRLTVT.

The chain combines TRBV6-6 with TRBJ1-2; 11 bases map to TRBD1. The ends lost 8 bases at V and 8 bases at J; junction bases unmatched: 10. This CDR3 comprises 14 residues. Germline V CDR1 and CDR2: MNHNY, SVGAGI (reference sequence). CDR3 loop: CASGDRGRLSGYTF. CDR3 bases: TGTGCCAGCGGGGACAGGGGGAGGTTGAGCGGCTACACCTTC.

This clone was picked up a small number of times. This sequence joins TRBV5-1 and TRBJ2-7; 10 bases map to TRBD2. V shed 5 bases, J shed 2 bases, and the junction held 4 bases outside the gene matches. CDR3 length: 14 residues. CDR1 and CDR2 from the germline V gene are SGHRS and YFSETQ. Here the CDR3 reads CASRGSGGAYEQYF. The DNA for the CDR3 is TGCGCCAGCAGAGGGAGCGGGGGGGCCTACGAGCAGTACTTC.

The DNA of the CDR3 is TGTGCCAGCTCACCACCGGCGGGGAGCAGGGTACGAGAGACCCAGTACTTC. Residues: CASSPPAGSRVRETQYF. This chain joins TRBV18 and TRBJ2-5; maybe TRBD2 (6 bases). V was trimmed by 0 bases and J by 4 bases, leaving 18 bases between them. The CDR3 loop spans 17 amino acids. The germline V gene has CDR1 KGHSH and CDR2 LQKENI.

The rearrangement joins TRBV2 to TRBJ2-2; D possibly corresponds to TRBD1 (7 bases). This CDR3 has 16 residues. The V and J ends lost 7 bases and 3 bases respectively, with 18 bases between them. Germline CDR1 reads SNHLY; CDR2 reads FYNNEI. CDR3 loop: CASTFRGDQDTGELFF. CDR3 coding DNA: TGTGCCAGCACCTTCAGGGGGGACCAAGACACCGGGGAGCTGTTTTTT. The whole variable domain, filled in from reference TRBV2 and TRBJ2-2, reads EPEVTQTPSHQVTQMGQEVILRCVPISNHLYFYWYRQILGQKVEFLVSFYNNEISEKSEIFDDQFSVERPDGSNFTLKIRSTKLEDSAMYFCASTFRGDQDTGELFFGEGSRLTVL.

The chain combines TRBV19 with TRBJ2-7; TRBD2 might be the D (7 bases). The CDR3 covers 14 residues. The V and J ends lost 3 bases and 5 bases respectively, with 14 bases between them. Germline V gene data show CDR1 as LNHDA and CDR2 as SQIVND (reference sequence). The CDR3 DNA follows: TGTGCCAGTAGTATTTCGGGGGGCTTCCACGAGCAGTACTTC. Translated, it gives CASSISGGFHEQYF.

This clone came up once. J is TRBJ2-3 and V is TRBV6-6; possible D gene TRBD2, 6 bases. V was trimmed by 0 bases and J by 2 bases, leaving 12 bases between them. CDR1 is MNHNY, CDR2 SVGAGI, per germline (reference sequence). The CDR3 length is 16 residues. Here the CDR3 DNA reads TGTGCCAGCAGTTACTCGATTGGAGGGGTCACAGATACGCAGTATTTT. It is translated as CASSYSIGGVTDTQYF.

V usage is TRBV7-2 and J usage is TRBJ2-2, with TRBD2 matching 8 bases. J gave up 5 bases and V 3 bases, and 8 bases lay outside the gene matches. Germline V gene lookup returns CDR1 SGHTA and CDR2 FQGNSA. This CDR3 has 16 residues. The CDR3, as DNA: TGTGCCAGCAGCTTCCTCGGGGGGGCTGGGACCGGGGAGCTGTTTTTT. Translating it yields CASSFLGGAGTGELFF. Supplemented by reference TRBV7-2 and TRBJ2-2, the full variable domain reads GAGVSQSPSNKVTEKGKDVELRCDPISGHTALYWYRQSLGQGLEFLIYFQGNSAPDKSGLPSDRFSAERTGGSVSTLTIQRTQQEDSAVYLCASSFLGGAGTGELFFGEGSRLTVL.

The chain employs TRBV5-6 and TRBJ2-7; a weak D match, TRBD1 (6 bases). Deletions cut 2 bases from V and 2 bases from J, with 14 bases between. Germline values: CDR1 SGHDT, CDR2 YYEEEE. This CDR3 is built from 15 residues. CDR3 loop: CASSLVSSGAYEQYF. The CDR3 DNA sequence: TGTGCCAGCAGCTTAGTGTCTTCAGGGGCCTACGAGCAGTACTTC.

This chain connects TRBV5-5 to TRBJ1-5, with D possibly TRBD1 on 5 matching bases. CDR1 is SGHKS, CDR2 YYEKEE, per germline (reference sequence). Between the trimmed V and J ends, which lost 0 bases and 2 bases, there was a span of 12 bases. This CDR3 region has 16 residues. The CDR3 loop is CASSLGRGRGNQPQHF. The CDR3 coding sequence is TGTGCCAGCAGCTTGGGGAGGGGAAGAGGCAATCAGCCCCAGCATTTT.

The table lists this clone with a few counts. The chain uses TRBV19 and TRBJ1-2, with D tentatively TRBD1 (5 bases). V lost 5 bases and J lost 8, with 21 bases in between. CDR1 is LNHDA, CDR2 SQIVND, per germline (reference sequence). This CDR3 contains 15 residues. CDR3 sequence reads: CASSPRSRGVLGYTF. The CDR3 DNA reads TGTGCCAGTAGTCCCCGATCTCGGGGGGTCCTCGGCTACACCTTC.

This chain links TRBV5-4 with TRBJ1-2, with 8 bases that match TRBD1. The CDR3 sequence is 14 residues long. The ends lost 8 bases at V and 3 bases at J; junction bases unmatched: 9. CDR1 and CDR2 from the germline V gene are SGHNT and YYREEE (reference sequence). The CDR3 coding sequence is TGTGCCAGTCAAGGGACAGGCCGCTACTATGGCTACACCTTC. Its translation is CASQGTGRYYGYTF.

This clone appeared once. The chain employs TRBV27 and TRBJ2-1; D perhaps matches TRBD1 (6 bases). Deletions cut 2 bases from V and 7 bases from J, with 9 bases between. The germline gives CDR1 MNHEY, CDR2 SMNVEV (reference sequence). This CDR3 comprises 13 residues. The DNA for the CDR3 is TGTGCCAGCAGTTTAGCAGGGGCTAATGAGCAGTTCTTC. Encoded protein: CASSLAGANEQFF.

V gene TRBV18 combines with J gene TRBJ2-7; 7 bases agree with TRBD1. The CDR3 spans 13 residues. The germline V gene has CDR1 KGHSH and CDR2 LQKENI. V lost 3 bases to trimming and J lost 3 bases; unmatched junction nucleotides: 2. CDR3 loop: CASSPGQNYEQYF. The DNA of the CDR3 is TGTGCCAGCTCACCGGGACAGAACTACGAGCAGTACTTC. Drawing the rest from reference TRBV18 and TRBJ2-7, the complete variable domain is NAGVMQNPRHLVRRRGQEARLRCSPMKGHSHVYWYRQLPEEGLKFMVYLQKENIIDESGMPKERFSAEFPKEGPSILRIQQVVRGDSAAYFCASSPGQNYEQYFGPGTRLTVT.

This clone was seen a handful of times. The rearrangement links TRBV20-1 to TRBJ1-1; 7 bases are a match to TRBD1. The CDR3 sequence is 10 residues long. V trimming: 6 bases; J trimming: 11 bases; junction bases outside the gene matches: 6. Looked up from germline, CDR1 is DFQATT and CDR2 is SNEGSKA (reference sequence). CDR3 in amino acids: CSATGTAAFF. The CDR3 region has the DNA TGCAGTGCAACCGGGACAGCGGCTTTCTTT.

The chain joins TRBV6-1 to TRBJ2-7; 11 nucleotides align to TRBD1. Trimming removed 6 bases from V and 9 bases from J; junction bases left unmatched: 13. The germline gives CDR1 MNHNS, CDR2 SASEGT. This CDR3 spans 15 amino acids. As DNA, the CDR3 is TGTGCCAGCAGCTCGGGAGGGACAGGGGGATTCGGGCAGTACTTC. Translation gives CASSSGGTGGFGQYF.

V usage is TRBV9 and J usage is TRBJ2-5, with 9 bases aligning to TRBD2. Looked up from germline, CDR1 is SGDLS and CDR2 is YYNGEE. This CDR3 is built from 17 residues. The ends lost 5 bases at V and 2 bases at J; junction bases unmatched: 13. For the CDR3, the DNA is TGTGCCAGCAGTGCCGGGACTAGCTCGGGCAATCAAGAGACCCAGTACTTC. Its translation is CASSAGTSSGNQETQYF.

The J gene is TRBJ1-1, the V gene TRBV27; D is perhaps TRBD1 (6 bases). The V end was cut by 8 bases, the J end by 6 bases, with 16 bases between. CDR1 MNHEY and CDR2 SMNVEV come from the germline V gene (reference sequence). CDR3 length equals 13 residues. The CDR3 nucleotides read TGTGCCAGCTCACTTGGGGGCTCTGCTGAAGCTTTCTTT. This translates into CASSLGGSAEAFF.

This sequence joins TRBV20-1 and TRBJ1-1, with D hard to call. CDR3 length: 11 residues. Germline V gives CDR1 DFQATT, CDR2 SNEGSKA (reference sequence). The CDR3 region is CSTTENTEAFF. In DNA form, the CDR3 reads TGCAGCACCACTGAGAACACTGAAGCTTTCTTT.

The V call is TRBV27, the J call TRBJ2-7, with TRBD1 identical over 8 bases. V shed 3 bases, J shed 2 bases, and the junction held 3 bases outside the gene matches. Germline CDR1 is MNHEY and CDR2 is SMNVEV (reference sequence). The CDR3 is 14 amino acids. CDR3 nucleotide sequence: TGTGCCAGCAGTTTTCGGACAGGGCCCTACGAGCAGTACTTC. Amino acids: CASSFRTGPYEQYF.